This T cell receptor beta chain emerged from a study of T cell repertoires in cytomegalovirus infection. About the study: A matching HLA type, together with CMV infection, was signaled by public TCR beta signatures. Points from the study as a whole: Dominant in the ex vivo response were TCR beta clonotypes restricted by HLA-C and specific for CMV. Using cumulative public TCR beta family frequency, the authors identified those who carried CMV together with the relevant HLA.

Trimming pared 1 base from V and 5 bases from J, leaving 5 bases between. In germline, CDR1 is MGHDK, CDR2 SYGVNS. This CDR3 comprises 12 residues. TCRdb redid the calling of the reads with MiXCR, one entry per CDR3 protein. The repertoire consists of 200,000 to 250,000 distinct CDR3 sequences, with roughly 22% occurring once and the leading ten covering around a sixth. This clonotype came up many times. Its matching antigen is unknown. Sequenced sample: CD8+ T cells from PBMCs. This TCR was recovered from a human donor in good health (CMV status not recorded). Some clones in this sample may be carry-over from other donors' samples. This chain connects TRBV25-1 to TRBJ1-1, with unresolved D. The CDR3 spells CASSEFGTEAFF. The CDR3 DNA sequence: TGTGCCAGCAGTGAATTTGGTACTGAAGCTTTCTTT. Full variable domain (outside the CDR3, taken from reference TRBV25-1 and TRBJ1-1): EADIYQTPRYLVIGTGKKITLECSQTMGHDKMYWYQQDPGMELHLIHYSYGVNSTEKGDLSSESTVSRIRTEHFPLTLESARPSHTSQYLCASSEFGTEAFFGQGTRLTVV.